The source of this T cell receptor (beta chain) is a study of monozygotic twins with cystic fibrosis. Study as a whole: With about 15 PCR cycles, barcoded libraries came from approximately 2.7 micrograms of fragmented DNA.

Data came from immunoSEQ multiplex PCR; TCRdb stores just in-frame clones and leaves some out. The table lists more than 25,000 clones, 90% of them singletons. The CDR3 contains 14 residues. Germline CDR1 and CDR2: KGHSY and FQNENV. The ends were cut back, 1 base at V and 2 bases at J, with 7 bases in the middle. As for this clone: Its specificity is not known.

Regarding the study as a whole: Co-twins had the most similar V usage for 13 of 16 pairs, J for 8.

Sequenced input: blood. The rearrangement uses TRBV16 and TRBJ2-3, with D unclear. This TCR was sampled from a girl between 2 and 10 years old with cystic fibrosis. The CDR3 is CASSQFAHTDTQYF. The CDR3, as DNA: TGTGCCAGCAGCCAATTTGCCCACACAGATACGCAGTATTTT.